This T cell receptor (beta chain) was sequenced for a study of metastatic and nonmetastatic thyroid tumors. Turning to the study itself: Peripheral blood and tumor or nodule samples from malignant and benign thyroid patients were compared. Overall study findings and caveats: Significantly greater TCR beta diversity was reportedly found in malignant thyroid tumors than in benign nodules (in blood and tumor).

Germline-derived CDR1 and CDR2 are MNHNS and SASEGT. This CDR3 contains 17 residues. Trimming at V came to 2 bases and at J to 5 bases, leaving 9 bases not matched to a gene. In the case of this clone: Its antigen is not known.

No treatment of any kind had been given to any patient before thyroid surgery. Authors' data handling: Building a distant-metastasis classifier for papillary thyroid cancer drew on CDR3 differences across clinicopathological groups. MiXCR re-clonotyped the PCR reads for TCRdb. These V and J calls are TCRdb output, not the study's own analysis. The repertoire holds 25,000 to 30,000 clones, roughly 17% seen once, with around 6.1% in the top ten. The source is a male donor with papillary thyroid cancer or a benign thyroid nodule (not recorded which). Some clones in this sample may be carry-over from other donors' samples. V gene TRBV6-1 combines with J gene TRBJ2-1, with 10 bases matching TRBD2. Sequenced input: blood. The CDR3 sequence: CASSEQPSGRNHNEQFF. CDR3 nucleotide sequence: TGTGCCAGCAGTGAACAGCCTAGCGGGAGAAATCACAATGAGCAGTTCTTC.